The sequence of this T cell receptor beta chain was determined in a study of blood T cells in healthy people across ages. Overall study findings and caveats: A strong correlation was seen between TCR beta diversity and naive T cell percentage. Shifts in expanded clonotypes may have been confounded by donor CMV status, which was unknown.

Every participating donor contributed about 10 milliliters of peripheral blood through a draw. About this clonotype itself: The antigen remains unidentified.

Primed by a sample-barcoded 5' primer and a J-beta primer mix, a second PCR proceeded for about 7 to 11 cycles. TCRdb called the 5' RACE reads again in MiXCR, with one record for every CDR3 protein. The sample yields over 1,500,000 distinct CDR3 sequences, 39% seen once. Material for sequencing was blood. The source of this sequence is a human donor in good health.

This CDR3 is CASSPLWGEAFF. As DNA, the CDR3 is TGTGCCAGCAGTCCTCTCTGGGGTGAAGCTTTCTTT. The chain employs TRBV27 and TRBJ1-1, with D unresolved. There are 12 residues in the CDR3. Germline values: CDR1 MNHEY, CDR2 SMNVEV (reference sequence). Trimming took off 5 bases at V and 7 bases at J, with 11 bases between the two ends.